This TCR beta chain is drawn from a study of blood T cell repertoires in COVID-19. TCRdb's table, derived via immunoSEQ multiplex PCR, lists solely in-frame clones and lacks some. The profile shows over 130,000 clones, less than 85% of them singletons. Germline V CDR1 and CDR2: SGHDT, YYEEEE. The CDR3 is made up of 14 amino acids. Trimming pared 4 bases from V and 8 bases from J, leaving 18 bases between. The chain joins TRBV5-6 to TRBJ1-2, with D unresolved. Specimen: PBMCs or T cells enriched from blood (not recorded which). This sequence was found in a woman between 18 and 30 years old who had been exposed to COVID-19. Written as DNA, the CDR3 is TGTGCCAGCAGCCCCCTGGCAGAGGGCGGGGGCTACACCTTC. Translated, it gives CASSPLAEGGGYTF.